This T cell receptor beta chain comes out of a study of blood T cell repertoires in COVID-19 (dated by TCRdb to about 2020). Context from the whole study: Collaborator samples came from the United States, Italy and Spain and covered acute and convalescent phases of COVID-19. The material from the prospective study consisted of cDNA or gDNA derived from T cells, B-cell-depleted T cells, or PBMCs. Deeply sampled blood TCRbeta repertoires from subjects exposed to, actively infected with, or recovered from COVID-19 were included in the dataset. The repertoires were made available in a free public database intended to serve as a resource for research on the immune response to SARS-CoV-2. Samples came from the ongoing ImmuneRACE study (first 160 participants) plus 1,254 subjects from 6 global collaborators. Nearly every sample came with metadata listing a de-identified subject ID, COVID-19 status, age in years and sex. Where available, HLA class I and class II types were taken from metadata supplied by the sample provider and were not determined by assay-based typing. Study-level results and caveats: How much clinical and demographic metadata was included differed by source and by participant, and the metadata was provided uncurated.

The germline V gene specifies MNHEY as CDR1 and SVGAGI as CDR2. V and J are truncated by 0 bases and 4 bases respectively, leaving an intervening sequence of 7 bases. The CDR3 numbers 13 residues from cysteine through phenylalanine. Kept here is only the CDR3 DNA, which spans 39 bases and is read in frame from base 1. As concerns this clone: What this receptor recognizes is not known. Per-base quality was not reported, and no clone a single base away is much larger than it.

The collaborating institutions used their own protocols to collect whole blood in K2EDTA tubes. For TCRbeta analysis, collaborator samples were shipped as frozen whole blood, as isolated PBMCs, or as DNA extracted from either sample type. TCRbeta CDR3 regions were amplified from genomic DNA using the immunoSEQ Assay, a bias-controlled multiplex PCR. The original methods were these. Within the assay, amplification of reference gene primers was used to estimate how many nucleated cells each sample contained. Sequence reads were collapsed and filtered to measure the absolute abundance of every unique TCRbeta CDR3 rearrangement. For each sample, productive Simpson clonality was calculated as the square root of Simpson's diversity index over productive rearrangements. The source is immuneACCESS, and TCRdb retained only in-frame sequences with V and J called. Part of the clones is not carried over; for the studies checked, unresolved V genes explain less than half of this, and the remainder is unexplained. V, J and clone size derive from that table, while D and trimming were established from the DNA sequence. The sample contains approximately 41,000 clones, about four fifths of them found a single time. Of the sample, approximately 40% falls within the top ten clones.

Specimen: peripheral blood. The clonotype comes from a woman aged 80 or over with acute or convalescent COVID-19. The sequence is built from TRBV6-5 and TRBJ2-7; the D segment cannot be called with confidence. The nucleotide sequence is given as TGTGCCAGCAGTTACTCGGCCTCTTACGAGCAGTACTTC. It encodes CASSYSASYEQYF.